This record concerns one T cell receptor beta chain sequence. The data belong to a study of blood T cells in healthy people across ages. PCR was performed a second time for 7 to 11 cycles using a sample-barcoded 5' primer and a J-beta primer mix. TCRdb re-called the 5' RACE reads through MiXCR, storing one row per CDR3 protein. Of approximately 780,000 distinct CDR3 sequences detected, approximately 24% appear once; the ten largest clones hold less than 3.5%. The same sample was also used in a study of T cells of mothers and their children.

Specimen: blood. This receptor was obtained from a boy under 18 in good health.

The CDR3 nucleotides read TGTGCCATCAGTGAGAAGGCGCCGGGGCGGACTAATGAAAAACTGTTTTTT. The encoded protein is CAISEKAPGRTNEKLFF. The chain employs TRBV10-3 and TRBJ1-4, with D perhaps TRBD1 (5 bases). The V gene's germline CDR1 is ENHRY and CDR2 SYGVKD. V was clipped by 2 bases and J by 2 bases, with 15 bases between them. The CDR3 sequence is 17 residues long.